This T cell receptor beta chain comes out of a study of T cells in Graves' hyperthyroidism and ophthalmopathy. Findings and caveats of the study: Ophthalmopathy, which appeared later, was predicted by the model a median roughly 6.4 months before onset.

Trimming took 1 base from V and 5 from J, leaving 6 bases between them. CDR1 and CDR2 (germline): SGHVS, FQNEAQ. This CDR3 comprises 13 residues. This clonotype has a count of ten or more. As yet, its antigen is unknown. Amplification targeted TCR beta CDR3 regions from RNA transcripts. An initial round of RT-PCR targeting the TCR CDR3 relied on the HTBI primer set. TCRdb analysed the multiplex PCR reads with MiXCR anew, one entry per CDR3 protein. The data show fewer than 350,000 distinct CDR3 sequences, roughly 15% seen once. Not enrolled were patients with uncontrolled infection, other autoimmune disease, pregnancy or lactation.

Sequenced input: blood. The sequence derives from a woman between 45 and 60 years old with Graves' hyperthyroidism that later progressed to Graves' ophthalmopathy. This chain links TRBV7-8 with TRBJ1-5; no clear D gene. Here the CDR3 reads CASSLEEDQPQHF. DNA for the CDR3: TGTGCCAGCAGCTTAGAGGAGGATCAGCCCCAGCATTTT.